The present entry profiles one TCR beta chain with its context. What it binds is unknown. Treatment here: approximately nine-day PBMC culture with coronavirus spike peptide pools or control peptides (ViraFEST assay). For ViraFEST, peptide pools expanded antigen-specific T cells, after which the TCRs were sequenced. This sample is drawn from a study of vaccination and CD4 T cells after COVID-19. Study-level background: Convalescent individuals exhibited SARS-CoV-2 positivity on nasal swab PCR, with fewer than ten mild and one severe presentation.

The Oncomine TCR Beta short-read assay sequenced DNA from cultured CD4+ T cells. TCRdb processed the PCR reads anew with MiXCR; each CDR3 protein has one entry. The sample lists 7,000 to 9,000 distinct CDR3 sequences; 50% to 70% were seen once. Per germline, CDR1 MNHNS and CDR2 SASEGT. The V and J ends lost 5 bases and 8 bases respectively, with 10 bases between them. This CDR3 has 12 residues. Findings and limits, study-wide: Convalescent patients were relatively few, and early post-infection timepoints were missing.

The clonotype was recovered from a human donor who had recovered from COVID-19. The gene calls are TRBV6-1 and TRBJ2-1; D is uncertain. The specimen was CD4+ T cells from blood, cultured in vitro. For the CDR3, the DNA is TGTGCCAGCAGTCCCACTCGGGATGAGCAGTTCTTC. Its protein is CASSPTRDEQFF.